Each of the 13 T cell receptor beta chains below was sequenced from the same sample in a study of regulatory T cells in long-lasting Graves disease (dated by TCRdb to about 2021). The library was generated by multiplex PCR. TCRdb shows the sequencer as Illumina HiSeq 4000. To build TCR beta libraries, CDR3 regions were amplified by Arm-PCR using iRepertoire HTBI primers. Using fastp trimming at Q25 and MiXCR clonotype assembly, TCRdb reanalyzed the public sequencing data and kept in-frame beta chains. Duplicate CDR3 protein sequences are folded into a single record with the most common DNA and genes. This sample has roughly 520,000 distinct CDR3 sequences in its table, and around 12% of those were observed once. Roughly 8.9% of the sample is held by the ten biggest clonotypes. The time point label of this sample denotes: newly diagnosed GD, antithyroid drugs for less than 3 months. For both TCR sequencing and RNA sequencing, RNA was extracted from PBMCs using TRIzol.

These same records also appear under a second study, on T cells in Graves' hyperthyroidism and ophthalmopathy.

The sample here was peripheral blood mononuclear cells (PBMCs), taken at new diagnosis, from a patient treated with antithyroid drugs. The source is a woman between 25 and 40 years old with Graves disease. Donor details come from another sample of the same person, matched by shared clones.

V gene TRBV9 combines with J gene TRBJ2-1, with D tentatively TRBD1 or TRBD2 (5 bases each). Between the trimmed V and J ends, which lost 0 bases and 0 bases, there was a span of 10 bases. This CDR3 spans 16 amino acids. Germline lookup yields CDR1 SGDLS and CDR2 YYNGEE. The CDR3 DNA reads as TGTGCCAGCAGCGTAGACGAGGGGAGCTCCTACAATGAGCAGTTCTTC. As protein: CASSVDEGSSYNEQFF.

This clonotype appeared a few times. V and J are TRBV6-2 or TRBV6-3 and TRBJ2-7; either TRBD1 or TRBD2 may supply D (5 bases each). CDR3 length: 13 amino acids. The V end lost 5 bases, the J end lost 9 bases, and 17 bases lay between the germline ends. Germline V gene data show CDR1 as MNHEY and CDR2 as SVGEGT. In DNA form, the CDR3 reads TGTGCCAGCAGTGAGAAGGGGACGACGCGGCAGTACTTC. Translation: CASSEKGTTRQYF.

This clonotype was found many times. The rearrangement joins TRBV19 to TRBJ1-1, with D perhaps TRBD1 (5 bases). Germline CDR1 LNHDA, CDR2 SQIVND (reference sequence). The germline V and J ends were trimmed by 7 bases and 1 base, with 10 bases remaining between them. There are 13 residues in the CDR3. CDR3 amino acids: CASKRGPNTEAFF. The CDR3 DNA is TGTGCCAGTAAGAGGGGACCGAACACTGAAGCTTTCTTT.

Comments on this clonotype: A much larger clone differs by one base, so this may be a read error. V is TRBV7-2 and J is TRBJ2-5; TRBD1 matches at 7 bases. Looked up from germline, CDR1 is SGHTA and CDR2 is FQGNSA. Losses at the gene ends were 5 bases for V and 0 bases for J; bases not matched to a gene: 3. This CDR3 contains 14 residues. CDR3 region: CASSRDSNQETQYF. CDR3 sequence (DNA): TGTGCCAGCAGCCGGGACAGCAACCAAGAGACCCAGTACTTC. Supplemented by reference TRBV7-2 and TRBJ2-5, the full variable domain reads GAGVSQSPSNKVTEKGKDVELRCDPISGHTALYWYRQSLGQGLEFLIYFQGNSAPDKSGLPSDRFSAERTGGSVSTLTIQRTQQEDSAVYLCASSRDSNQETQYFGPGTRLLVL.

This clonotype has a handful of counts. The CDR3 DNA is TGTGCCAGCAGTTACGGGCTAGCGGCTTACCAAGAGACCCAGTACTTC. Translating gives CASSYGLAAYQETQYF. This rearrangement joins TRBV6-5 to TRBJ2-5, with TRBD2 matching over 7 bases. This CDR3 region has 16 residues. The trim removed 2 bases at V and 0 bases at J, leaving 6 bases unmatched. Germline V CDR1 and CDR2: MNHEY, SVGAGI.

At least ten counts were recorded for this clonotype. The chain is built from TRBV6-9 and TRBJ1-5; 7 positions match TRBD1. The V gene's germline CDR1 is MNHGY and CDR2 SVAAGI. The CDR3 contains 15 residues. Trimming cost V 4 bases and J 3 bases; bases outside gene matches: 6. The CDR3 DNA follows: TGTGCCAGCAGTTTCTCAGGGGGATTCAATCAGCCCCAGCATTTT. Its translation: CASSFSGGFNQPQHF.

This clonotype was detected many times. This chain connects TRBV2 to TRBJ2-1; 8 bases map to TRBD2. CDR1 SNHLY and CDR2 FYNNEI come from the germline V gene. CDR3 size: 17 residues. V trimming: 4 bases; J trimming: 0 bases; junction bases outside the gene matches: 8. CDR3 sequence (DNA): TGTGCCAGCAGTGCTAAAATTAGCGGGGTCTCCTACAATGAGCAGTTCTTC. Translated, it gives CASSAKISGVSYNEQFF. The full variable domain, rest sourced from reference TRBV2 and TRBJ2-1, is EPEVTQTPSHQVTQMGQEVILRCVPISNHLYFYWYRQILGQKVEFLVSFYNNEISEKSEIFDDQFSVERPDGSNFTLKIRSTKLEDSAMYFCASSAKISGVSYNEQFFGPGTRLTVL.

This clonotype was counted at least ten times. The J gene is TRBJ2-3, the V gene TRBV27, with D perhaps matching TRBD2 (5 bases). The V gene lost 2 bases and the J gene lost 4 bases, with 10 bases spanning the gap. Per the germline V gene, CDR1 is MNHEY and CDR2 is SMNVEV (reference sequence). The CDR3 runs 14 residues. The CDR3: CASSLILEADTQYF. The CDR3 DNA sequence: TGTGCCAGCAGTTTAATACTAGAGGCAGATACGCAGTATTTT.

The chain employs TRBV7-9 and TRBJ2-1; possible D gene TRBD1, 6 bases. Germline CDR1 and CDR2: SEHNR and FQNEAQ (reference sequence). The CDR3 has 16 residues. The V gene lost 4 bases and the J gene lost 3 bases, with 16 bases spanning the gap. CDR3 coding DNA: TGTGCCAGCAGCTCCAACAGGGATGGCGTCTACAATGAGCAGTTCTTC. As protein: CASSSNRDGVYNEQFF.

The rearrangement uses TRBV12-3 or TRBV12-4 and TRBJ2-1; 11 bases are shared with TRBD2. This CDR3 has 20 amino acids. Trimming at V came to 6 bases and at J to 1 base, leaving 17 bases not matched to a gene. DNA of the CDR3: TGTGCCAGCAGCCCCGTACTAGCGGGAGATATCATAGAGTCCTACAATGAGCAGTTCTTC. This codes for CASSPVLAGDIIESYNEQFF.

This clonotype showed up many times. The chain links TRBV5-8 to TRBJ1-1; D call uncertain. The V gene's germline CDR1 is SGHTS and CDR2 YDEGEE. The CDR3 consists of 14 residues. Trimming removed 3 bases from V and 5 bases from J, with 14 bases in between. The CDR3: CASSSGTWFTEAFF. The CDR3 region has the DNA TGTGCCAGCAGCTCGGGCACCTGGTTTACTGAAGCTTTCTTT.

This clonotype turned up a few times. The J gene is TRBJ1-5, the V gene TRBV10-3; perhaps TRBD1 as D (6 bases). Trimming removed 0 bases at V and 5 bases at J, with 17 bases between. Germline-derived CDR1 and CDR2 are ENHRY and SYGVKD. The CDR3 covers 17 residues. CDR3: CAISESWRGATHQPQHF. The CDR3 DNA is TGTGCCATCAGTGAGTCATGGCGGGGGGCAACACATCAGCCCCAGCATTTT.

The chain has TRBV11-3 and TRBJ1-6; D may be TRBD1 (5 bases). V was shortened by 5 bases and J by 5 bases, with 13 bases between the two germline ends. The CDR3 contains 15 residues. The V gene's germline CDR1 is SGHNT and CDR2 YENEEA. The CDR3 region has the DNA TGTGCCAGCAGCCTGACAGATAACAATAATTCACCCCTCCACTTT. Translated, it gives CASSLTDNNNSPLHF.